A single sample is the source of the 18 T cell receptor beta chains below, sequenced in a study of shared clonotypes between healthy human individuals. Data came from immunoSEQ multiplex PCR; TCRdb stores just in-frame clones and leaves some out. The sample consists of 1.6 million or so clones, 98% of them appearing once. Sequences were obtained from naive CD4+ T cells sorted from blood. Subset indicated: CD45RA+ positively selected. These receptors originate from a man between 25 and 39 years old in good health.

The chain combines TRBV5-4 with TRBJ1-2, with D possibly being TRBD1 (5 bases). In germline, CDR1 is SGHNT, CDR2 YYREEE (reference sequence). CDR3 length: 15 residues. Trimming shortened V by 3 bases and J by 4 bases, and 16 bases separated the two germline ends. The CDR3 nucleotides are TGTGCCAGCAGCTCCCGGGATTTGGGGGTCTATGGCTACACCTTC. Translating gives CASSSRDLGVYGYTF. The whole variable domain, remainder taken from reference TRBV5-4 and TRBJ1-2, is ETGVTQSPTHLIKTRGQQVTLRCSSQSGHNTVSWYQQALGQGPQFIFQYYREEENGRGNFPPRFSGLQFPNYSSELNVNALELDDSALYLCASSSRDLGVYGYTFGSGTRLTVV.

This chain links TRBV5-1 with TRBJ2-1; tentative D call: TRBD2 (5 bases). V was trimmed by 0 bases and J by 8 bases, leaving 9 bases between them. The CDR3 extends over 13 amino acids. Germline V gene sequence: CDR1 SGHRS, CDR2 YFSETQ. CDR3 in amino acids: CASSLGGPDEQFF. The CDR3 DNA follows: TGCGCCAGCAGCTTGGGAGGGCCCGATGAGCAGTTCTTC.

Concerning this clone: Other nucleotide sequences from this sample produce the same CDR3. The chain combines TRBV7-9 with TRBJ2-3; TRBD1 matches at 8 bases. The V and J ends lost 1 base and 0 bases, in that order; junction bases with no gene match: 0. The CDR3 loop spans 15 amino acids. Germline V gene sequence: CDR1 SEHNR, CDR2 FQNEAQ (reference sequence). Written as DNA, the CDR3 is TGTGCCAGCAGCTTAGGGACAGGGAGCACAGATACGCAGTATTTT. This encodes CASSLGTGSTDTQYF.

The chain has TRBV15 and TRBJ1-5, with a weak D call TRBD1 (6 bases). V lost 2 bases and J lost 6, with 8 bases in between. Germline V lookup: CDR1 LNHNV, CDR2 YYDKDF (reference sequence). The length of the CDR3 is 13 residues. The CDR3 is CATSRTGTQPQHF. The CDR3 coding sequence is TGTGCCACCAGCAGAACAGGGACTCAGCCCCAGCATTTT.

The chain carries TRBV11-2 and TRBJ2-2, with D perhaps matching TRBD1 (6 bases). The V end lost 0 bases, the J end lost 7 bases, and 9 bases lay between the germline ends. The germline V gene has CDR1 SGHAT and CDR2 FQNNGV. The CDR3 has 14 amino acids. DNA of the CDR3: TGTGCCAGCAGCTTAGATGTACAGGGCGGGGAGCTGTTTTTT. It codes for CASSLDVQGGELFF.

The J gene is TRBJ2-7, the V gene TRBV10-1, with D maybe TRBD1 (5 bases). The V end lost 5 bases, the J end lost 2 bases, and 7 bases lay between the germline ends. Germline V lookup: CDR1 WNHNN, CDR2 SYGVQD (reference sequence). CDR3 length: 12 amino acids. CDR3: CASSRQTYEQYF. The CDR3 nucleotides are TGCGCCAGCAGTCGACAGACCTACGAGCAGTACTTC.

The chain carries TRBV14 and TRBJ2-7; D perhaps matches TRBD2 (5 bases). CDR3 size: 13 residues. Between the trimmed V and J ends, which lost 5 bases and 1 base, there was a span of 9 bases. CDR1 is SGHDN and CDR2 is FVKESK in the germline V gene. For the CDR3, the DNA is TGTGCCAGCAGCTTTAGCGCGTCCTACGAGCAGTACTTC. It yields the protein CASSFSASYEQYF. Filled out from reference TRBV14 and TRBJ2-7, the complete variable domain reads EAGVTQFPSHSVIEKGQTVTLRCDPISGHDNLYWYRRVMGKEIKFLLHFVKESKQDESGMPNNRFLAERTGGTYSTLKVQPAELEDSGVYFCASSFSASYEQYFGPGTRLTVT.

This clone was counted once. The V call is TRBV20-1, the J call TRBJ2-3; D is unresolved. The CDR3 length is 10 residues. Germline lookup yields CDR1 DFQATT and CDR2 SNEGSKA (reference sequence). Trimming shortened V by 3 bases and J by 8 bases, and 6 bases separated the two germline ends. CDR3 bases: TGCAGTGCTAGTTACGGTACGCAGTATTTT. Translation: CSASYGTQYF.

The rearrangement links TRBV25-1 to TRBJ2-7; D perhaps matches TRBD1 (5 bases). Germline CDR1 and CDR2: MGHDK and SYGVNS. V was trimmed by 5 bases and J by 6 bases, leaving 11 bases between them. The CDR3 extends over 12 amino acids. CDR3 sequence (DNA): TGTGCCAGCAGTCCTGGGGCGCCCGAGCAGTACTTC. Residues: CASSPGAPEQYF.

On this clone: At one end, the junction sequence differs from germline, possibly due to a read error. The V and J genes are TRBV28 and TRBJ2-7, with 9 bases matching TRBD2. The CDR3 is 13 residues long. The germline V gene encodes CDR1 MDHEN and CDR2 SYDVKM. CDR3 region: CHSRGLASYEQYF. The CDR3 DNA sequence: TGCCACTCCAGGGGACTAGCCTCCTACGAGCAGTACTTC. The variable domain in full, with the rest retrieved from reference TRBV28 and TRBJ2-7, is DVKVTQSSRYLVKRTGEKVFLECVQDMDHENMFWYRQDPGLGLRLIYFSYDVKMKEKGDIPEGYSVSREKKERFSLILESASTNQTSMYLCHSRGLASYEQYFGPGTRLTVT.

This rearrangement joins TRBV21-1 to TRBJ1-1. TRBV21-1 is shown as a pseudogene. This CDR3 spans 18 amino acids. The CDR3 region has the DNA TGTGCCAGCAGCAAAGCGGACGCTGACACAGCTTTAAACACTGAAGCTTTCTTT. It is translated as CASSKADADTALNTEAFF.

Only one count was recorded for this clone. The chain combines TRBV7-2 with TRBJ1-2, with D hard to call. Trimming left V 1 base short and J 4 bases short, with 7 bases between. The germline CDR1 and CDR2 sequences are SGHTA and FQGNSA. This CDR3 comprises 13 residues. CDR3 sequence reads: CASSLESSYGYTF. The DNA of the CDR3 is TGTGCCAGCAGCTTAGAGTCAAGCTATGGCTACACCTTC.

This chain joins TRBV4-3 and TRBJ1-2; 8 bases are shared with TRBD1. V was pared by 4 bases and J by 3 bases, with 4 bases of the junction left unmatched. The CDR3 is 14 amino acids. Germline assignment: CDR1 LGHNA and CDR2 YSLEER. CDR3 loop: CASSRDRGDYGYTF. The CDR3 region has the DNA TGCGCCAGCAGCCGAGACAGGGGTGACTATGGCTACACCTTC.

As regards this clone: Other DNA sequences within the sample encode an identical CDR3. The V and J genes are TRBV2 and TRBJ2-7, with D perhaps TRBD1 or TRBD2 (5 bases each). From germline, CDR1 is SNHLY and CDR2 FYNNEI. CDR3 length: 14 amino acids. Trimming stripped 2 bases from V and 3 bases from J, with 11 bases between. CDR3: CASSEQGRSYEQYF. The CDR3 DNA reads TGTGCCAGCAGTGAACAGGGACGGAGCTACGAGCAGTACTTC.

As regards this clone: At the DNA level, this CDR3 is encoded by other sequences in the same sample as well. The chain couples TRBV5-1 to TRBJ2-7; 9 bases map to TRBD1. The CDR3 spans 12 residues. V lost 4 bases and J lost 5; bases outside the gene matches: 1. Per the germline V gene, CDR1 is SGHRS and CDR2 is YFSETQ. The CDR3 loop is CASSRTGDEQYF. CDR3 in DNA: TGCGCCAGCAGCAGGACAGGGGACGAGCAGTACTTC.

This rearrangement joins TRBV2 to TRBJ2-1; D could derive from TRBD1 or TRBD2 (5 bases each). Per the germline V gene, CDR1 is SNHLY and CDR2 is FYNNEI. The CDR3 contains 18 residues. V lost 5 bases and J 3 bases, leaving 23 bases between the germline ends. CDR3 region: CASSHRPGQRRDYNEQFF. DNA of the CDR3: TGTGCCAGCAGTCACCGCCCGGGGCAGAGACGAGACTACAATGAGCAGTTCTTC.

The chain links TRBV27 to TRBJ2-7, with 15 bases aligning to TRBD2. V gave up 6 bases and J gave up 4 bases; unmatched junction bases: 13. The germline V gene encodes CDR1 MNHEY and CDR2 SMNVEV (reference sequence). CDR3 length: 18 residues. CDR3 in amino acids: CASRKTGTSGRQWYEQYF. The CDR3, as DNA: TGTGCCAGCAGGAAAACCGGGACTAGCGGGAGGCAATGGTACGAGCAGTACTTC.

The rearrangement joins TRBV19 to TRBJ1-1; no reliable D call. This CDR3 contains 14 residues. The germline gives CDR1 LNHDA, CDR2 SQIVND (reference sequence). Trimming took off 7 bases at V and 4 bases at J, with 16 bases between the two ends. CDR3 nucleotide sequence: TGTGCCAGTAAAGTCTCGGGCGGGCTCACTGAAGCTTTCTTT. This codes for CASKVSGGLTEAFF.